This TCR beta chain was captured in a study of blood T cell repertoires in COVID-19. On the study more broadly: The study drew acute and convalescent COVID-19 samples from the United States, Italy and Spain. The cDNA or gDNA used as material had been derived from T cells, B-cell-depleted T cells, or PBMCs.

Original methodology: It was from reference gene primer amplification that nucleated cell counts were estimated. Sequencing used immunoSEQ multiplex PCR; TCRdb keeps in-frame clones, though not all of them. That table gives V, J and clone size, and the DNA gave D and trimming. The data show around 300,000 clones, with approximately 85% seen just once and approximately 11% held by the top ten. Germline CDR1 and CDR2: KGHSH and LQKENI. The CDR3 has 13 amino acids. With V trimmed by 5 bases and J by 1 base, 1 base remained unmatched. The receptor's source is a woman in her seventies with acute or convalescent COVID-19. The genes are TRBV18 and TRBJ1-1, with 7 nucleotides matching TRBD1. The sample comprised peripheral blood. CDR3 residues: CASSRDRNTEAFF. The CDR3 nucleotides read TGTGCCAGCTCAAGGGACAGGAACACTGAAGCTTTCTTT. The variable domain in full, with the rest retrieved from reference TRBV18 and TRBJ1-1, is NAGVMQNPRHLVRRRGQEARLRCSPMKGHSHVYWYRQLPEEGLKFMVYLQKENIIDESGMPKERFSAEFPKEGPSILRIQQVVRGDSAAYFCASSRDRNTEAFFGQGTRLTVV.